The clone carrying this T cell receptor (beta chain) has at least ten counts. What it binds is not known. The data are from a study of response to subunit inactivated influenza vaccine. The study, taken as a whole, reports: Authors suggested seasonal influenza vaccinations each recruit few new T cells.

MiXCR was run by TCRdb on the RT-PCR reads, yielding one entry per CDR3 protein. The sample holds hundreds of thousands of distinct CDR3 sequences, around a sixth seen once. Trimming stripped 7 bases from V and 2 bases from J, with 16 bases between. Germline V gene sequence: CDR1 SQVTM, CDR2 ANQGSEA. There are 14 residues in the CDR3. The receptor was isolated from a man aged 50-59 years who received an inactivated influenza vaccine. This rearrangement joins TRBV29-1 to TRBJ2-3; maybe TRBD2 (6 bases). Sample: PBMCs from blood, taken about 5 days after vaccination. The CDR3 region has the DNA TGCAGCGCCTCTCCGCGACTAGACACAGATACGCAGTATTTT. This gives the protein CSASPRLDTDTQYF.